The following is a TCR beta chain sequence with its context. Antigen unknown. At one boundary the junction diverges from the germline segment, which might be a read error. The data originate from a study of cytotoxic CD8 clonotypes in ibrutinib-treated CLL. Study-level information: After a median of about 70 months, about 15 patients stayed remitted and approximately twelve progressed; responses had been partial in around 24 and complete in 2. Study-wide points: Baseline clonality, above age-matched healthy donor levels, tracked circulating CD8+ T-cell counts.

Measured with immunoSEQ multiplex PCR; TCRdb has only the in-frame clones, and not every one. The sample yields hundreds of thousands of clones, roughly 70% seen once. Genomic DNA for TCR beta libraries, 1.5 to 2 micrograms, came from cryopreserved PBMCs. The specimen comprised PBMCs, sampled after 24 months of ibrutinib treatment. This receptor was identified in a human donor with chronic lymphocytic leukemia.

This CDR3 reads CASSLALDLGETQYF. The CDR3 DNA reads as TGTGCTAGCAGCTTAGCGCTAGACCTGGGGGAGACCCAGTACTTC. The V gene is TRBV7-7, the J gene TRBJ2-5, with TRBD2 as a possible D gene (5 bases). CDR1 is SSHAT and CDR2 is FNYEAQ in the germline V gene (reference sequence). This CDR3 spans 15 amino acids. Full variable domain (outside the CDR3, taken from reference TRBV7-7 and TRBJ2-5): GAGVSQSPRYKVTKRGQDVTLRCDPISSHATLYWYQQALGQGPEFLTYFNYEAQPDKSGLPSDRFSAERPEGSISTLTIQRTEQRDSAMYRCASSLALDLGETQYFGPGTRLLVL.